The rows below give T cell receptor beta chains drawn from one sample of a study of Ad26.COV2.S vaccination and SARS-CoV-2 variants. This table comes from immunoSEQ multiplex PCR, and its TCRdb copy is limited to in-frame clones, with some not included. The table includes under 600,000 clones, 80% to 90% detected once. The sample consisted of peripheral blood, taken in a trial of Ad26.COV2.S vaccine versus placebo. The receptors stem from a person between 18 and 65 years old who received the Ad26.COV2.S COVID-19 vaccine or a placebo. The CDR3 runs from the conserved cysteine through the conserved F or W. The order of the fields is clone size, V gene, D gene, J gene, CDR3 DNA, CDR3 protein. D genes are given only for firm matches. Size is stated for part of the rows, as once, few or many counts, or as a class when the clone is expanded.

abundance: NA; v_gene: TRBV18; d_gene: NA; j_gene: TRBJ1-1; CDR3nt: TGTGCCAGCTCACGTACAGAGGAGCTAAGCACTGAAGCTTTCTTT; CDR3aa: CASSRTEELSTEAFF
abundance: NA; v_gene: TRBV3-1/TRBV3-2; d_gene: TRBD1; j_gene: TRBJ2-1; CDR3nt: TGTGCCAGCAGCCATTCCACCGGGACAGGGGGCTCCGGGCATGAGCAGTTCTTC; CDR3aa: CASSHSTGTGGSGHEQFF
abundance: NA; v_gene: TRBV30; d_gene: TRBD2; j_gene: TRBJ2-5; CDR3nt: TGTGCCTGGAATCCGGGGGGGGAGACCCAGTACTTC; CDR3aa: CAWNPGGETQYF
abundance: NA; v_gene: TRBV27; d_gene: NA; j_gene: TRBJ2-6; CDR3nt: TGTGCCAGCAGTTTTAGCTCTGGGGCCAACGTCCTGACTTTC; CDR3aa: CASSFSSGANVLTF
abundance: NA; v_gene: TRBV19; d_gene: TRBD1; j_gene: TRBJ2-7; CDR3nt: TGTGCCAGTAGCGCCGGGACAGAGACCTACGAGCAGTACTTC; CDR3aa: CASSAGTETYEQYF
abundance: NA; v_gene: TRBV15; d_gene: TRBD1; j_gene: TRBJ2-7; CDR3nt: TGTGCCACCAGCACGGGACAGGGTTCGAGGGAGCAGTACTTC; CDR3aa: CATSTGQGSREQYF
abundance: NA; v_gene: TRBV7-9; d_gene: NA; j_gene: TRBJ2-1; CDR3nt: TGTGCCAGCAGCCACCAACAGGGTACCCTCTTCAATGAGCAGTTCTTC; CDR3aa: CASSHQQGTLFNEQFF
abundance: NA; v_gene: TRBV9; d_gene: NA; j_gene: TRBJ2-7; CDR3nt: TGTGCCAGCAGCGTAGGGGCAGACTCCTACGAGCAGTACTTC; CDR3aa: CASSVGADSYEQYF
abundance: NA; v_gene: TRBV6-2/TRBV6-3; d_gene: NA; j_gene: TRBJ1-2; CDR3nt: TGTGCCAGCAGTACGGACATCCATGGCTACACCTTC; CDR3aa: CASSTDIHGYTF
abundance: NA; v_gene: TRBV27; d_gene: NA; j_gene: TRBJ2-3; CDR3nt: TGTGCCAGCAGCCCGAGACCCACTGTGAGCACAGATACGCAGTATTTT; CDR3aa: CASSPRPTVSTDTQYF
abundance: NA; v_gene: TRBV7-8; d_gene: TRBD2; j_gene: TRBJ2-1; CDR3nt: TGTGCCAGCAGCCCCGTCCCGGGACTAGCGGACTCTTTATTCTTC; CDR3aa: CASSPVPGLADSLFF
abundance: NA; v_gene: TRBV3-1/TRBV3-2; d_gene: TRBD2; j_gene: TRBJ2-5; CDR3nt: TGTGCCAGCAGCCAAGATTACGCTAGCGGGATGTTAGGGACCCAGTACTTC; CDR3aa: CASSQDYASGMLGTQYF
abundance: NA; v_gene: TRBV3-1/TRBV3-2; d_gene: NA; j_gene: TRBJ1-4; CDR3nt: TGTGCCAGCAGCCAGGATCTTGGACACCTTGTGAGTGAAAAACTGTTTTTT; CDR3aa: CASSQDLGHLVSEKLFF
abundance: once; v_gene: TRBV12-3/TRBV12-4; d_gene: NA; j_gene: TRBJ1-1; CDR3nt: TGTGCCAGCAGTTTAATAGTTGAAGCTTTCTTT; CDR3aa: CASSLIVEAFF
abundance: NA; v_gene: TRBV18; d_gene: TRBD1; j_gene: TRBJ1-3; CDR3nt: TGTGCCAGCTCACCAACAGGGGCCAGCTCTGGAAACACCATATATTTT; CDR3aa: CASSPTGASSGNTIYF
abundance: NA; v_gene: TRBV9; d_gene: NA; j_gene: TRBJ2-5; CDR3nt: TGTGCCAGCAGCGCGGGCCGGTACCAAGAGACCCAGTACTTC; CDR3aa: CASSAGRYQETQYF
abundance: few; v_gene: TRBV28; d_gene: NA; j_gene: TRBJ1-2; CDR3nt: TGTGCCAGCAGTTCGCAGTGGGGCTATGGCTACACCTTC; CDR3aa: CASSSQWGYGYTF
abundance: NA; v_gene: TRBV3-1/TRBV3-2; d_gene: NA; j_gene: TRBJ1-2; CDR3nt: TGTGCCAGCAGCCAAGGAGGGGGTTGGGGCTACACCTTC; CDR3aa: CASSQGGGWGYTF
abundance: NA; v_gene: TRBV18; d_gene: NA; j_gene: TRBJ2-1; CDR3nt: TGTGCCAGCTCACCATATACAGCCACCTCCTACAATGAGCAGTTCTTC; CDR3aa: CASSPYTATSYNEQFF
abundance: NA; v_gene: TRBV27; d_gene: TRBD1; j_gene: TRBJ1-2; CDR3nt: TGTGCCAGCCTAATCGACAGGGGATTAGTTGGCTACACCTTC; CDR3aa: CASLIDRGLVGYTF
abundance: NA; v_gene: TRBV5-4; d_gene: TRBD2; j_gene: TRBJ2-1; CDR3nt: TGTGCCAGCACCACCGGGACTAGCGGCCCGATGGGGCAGTTCTTC; CDR3aa: CASTTGTSGPMGQFF
abundance: NA; v_gene: TRBV6-5; d_gene: NA; j_gene: TRBJ1-4; CDR3nt: TGTGCCAGCAGGGGAATCGACAGGTTATATGAAAAACTGTTTTTT; CDR3aa: CASRGIDRLYEKLFF
abundance: NA; v_gene: TRBV7-8; d_gene: NA; j_gene: TRBJ2-3; CDR3nt: TGTGCCAGCAGCACGACCGGAGTTGGTACGCAGTATTTT; CDR3aa: CASSTTGVGTQYF
abundance: few; v_gene: TRBV7-3; d_gene: TRBD2; j_gene: TRBJ2-1; CDR3nt: TGTGCCAGCAGCTTAGGCACTAGCGGTTACAATGAGCAGTTCTTC; CDR3aa: CASSLGTSGYNEQFF
abundance: NA; v_gene: TRBV7-2; d_gene: TRBD1; j_gene: TRBJ2-7; CDR3nt: TGTGCCAGCAGCCGGACACAGGGGTACGAGCAGTACTTC; CDR3aa: CASSRTQGYEQYF
abundance: NA; v_gene: TRBV5-4; d_gene: TRBD2; j_gene: TRBJ2-7; CDR3nt: TGTGCCAGCAGCTTGGATGGCGGGAGCAGATACGAGCAGTACTTC; CDR3aa: CASSLDGGSRYEQYF
abundance: NA; v_gene: TRBV7-8; d_gene: NA; j_gene: TRBJ1-6; CDR3nt: TGTGCCAGCAGATTAGAAAACGTCAATTCACCCCTCCACTTT; CDR3aa: CASRLENVNSPLHF
abundance: NA; v_gene: TRBV30; d_gene: NA; j_gene: TRBJ1-3; CDR3nt: TGTGCCTGGACGCGGACAATTTCCTCTGGAAACACCATATATTTT; CDR3aa: CAWTRTISSGNTIYF
abundance: NA; v_gene: TRBV7-9; d_gene: NA; j_gene: TRBJ2-6; CDR3nt: TGTGCCAGCAGCTTGTCTCTACAGCTCTCTGGGGCCAACGTCCTGACTTTC; CDR3aa: CASSLSLQLSGANVLTF
abundance: NA; v_gene: TRBV28; d_gene: NA; j_gene: TRBJ2-5; CDR3nt: TGTGCCAGCAGTTTTGGGGCAGTGAGGGTCCAAGAGACCCAGTACTTC; CDR3aa: CASSFGAVRVQETQYF
abundance: NA; v_gene: TRBV14; d_gene: NA; j_gene: TRBJ2-1; CDR3nt: TGTGCCAGCAGCTCGGGACCCGGTTTAGAGCAGTTCTTC; CDR3aa: CASSSGPGLEQFF
abundance: NA; v_gene: TRBV29-1; d_gene: TRBD1; j_gene: TRBJ1-1; CDR3nt: TGCAGCGTTGAAGATCACTCTTTAGGACAGGGGTCGAACACTGAAGCTTTCTTT; CDR3aa: CSVEDHSLGQGSNTEAFF
abundance: NA; v_gene: TRBV9; d_gene: NA; j_gene: TRBJ1-5; CDR3nt: TGTGCCAGCAGCGTTGGCCTGACCAATCAGCCCCAGCATTTT; CDR3aa: CASSVGLTNQPQHF
abundance: NA; v_gene: TRBV5-4; d_gene: NA; j_gene: TRBJ1-2; CDR3nt: TGTGCCAGCAGCCCCCGGGACCACCCATATGGCTACACCTTC; CDR3aa: CASSPRDHPYGYTF
abundance: NA; v_gene: TRBV30; d_gene: TRBD1; j_gene: TRBJ1-3; CDR3nt: TGTGCCTGGATGACAGGGGGAAACACCATATATTTT; CDR3aa: CAWMTGGNTIYF
abundance: NA; v_gene: TRBV28; d_gene: NA; j_gene: TRBJ1-5; CDR3nt: TGTGCCAGCAGTTTACAAGTAAGCAATCAGCCCCAGCATTTT; CDR3aa: CASSLQVSNQPQHF
abundance: few; v_gene: TRBV7-9; d_gene: NA; j_gene: TRBJ1-6; CDR3nt: TGTGCCAGCAGTCATAATAATTCACCCCTCCACTTT; CDR3aa: CASSHNNSPLHF
abundance: NA; v_gene: TRBV30; d_gene: NA; j_gene: TRBJ2-3; CDR3nt: TGTGCCTGGAGTGCTGATCGGACTCCTCGAGGTCCAGATACGCAGTATTTT; CDR3aa: CAWSADRTPRGPDTQYF
abundance: NA; v_gene: TRBV27; d_gene: NA; j_gene: TRBJ2-7; CDR3nt: TGTGCCAGCAGTTTGGAACAAGGTACCTACGAGCAGTACTTC; CDR3aa: CASSLEQGTYEQYF
abundance: NA; v_gene: TRBV7-9; d_gene: TRBD2; j_gene: TRBJ2-1; CDR3nt: TGTGCCAGCAGCTTAGCGGGACTAGTAGTCAATGAGCAGTTCTTC; CDR3aa: CASSLAGLVVNEQFF
abundance: NA; v_gene: TRBV4-2; d_gene: NA; j_gene: TRBJ1-1; CDR3nt: TGTGCCAGCAGCCCCCGGGGGCTGAACACTGAAGCTTTCTTT; CDR3aa: CASSPRGLNTEAFF
abundance: NA; v_gene: TRBV6-6; d_gene: TRBD1; j_gene: TRBJ2-1; CDR3nt: TGTGCCAGCAGTCATATACGGACAGGGGAATCCTGGGCGTATGGTAATGAGCAGTTCTTC; CDR3aa: CASSHIRTGESWAYGNEQFF
abundance: NA; v_gene: TRBV29-1; d_gene: TRBD1; j_gene: TRBJ2-7; CDR3nt: TGCAGCGTTGAGGAACAGGGGTACGAGCAGTACTTC; CDR3aa: CSVEEQGYEQYF
abundance: once; v_gene: TRBV5-1; d_gene: TRBD2; j_gene: TRBJ2-3; CDR3nt: TGCGCCAGCAGGCCCACTAGCGGGAGGACAGATACGCAGTATTTT; CDR3aa: CASRPTSGRTDTQYF
abundance: few; v_gene: TRBV7-2; d_gene: NA; j_gene: TRBJ1-2; CDR3nt: TGTGCCAGCAGCTTAATGCCCAAGAACAGGGATGGCTACACCTTC; CDR3aa: CASSLMPKNRDGYTF
abundance: NA; v_gene: TRBV6-6; d_gene: NA; j_gene: TRBJ1-2; CDR3nt: TGTGCCAGCAGTTACAAGGGATTAGGGGGATGGGGCTACACCTTC; CDR3aa: CASSYKGLGGWGYTF